These 27 T cell receptor beta chains were sequenced from one sample in a study of Ad26.COV2.S vaccination and SARS-CoV-2 variants. The treatment denotes: 15 to 20 received Ad26.COV2.S at low or high dose, single or two shots; a few received placebo; per-sample allocation not given. The investigators took samples on day 63 after the first vaccine or placebo injection. TCRdb keeps only in-frame clones here, not all; method: immunoSEQ multiplex PCR. The sample includes about 350,000 clones, roughly 84% of them seen just once. Specimen: peripheral blood, collected in a trial of Ad26.COV2.S vaccine versus placebo. Receptors originate from a person between 18 and 60 years old who received the Ad26.COV2.S COVID-19 vaccine or a placebo.

The genes are TRBV7-9 and TRBJ2-5; D remains unclear. The CDR3 sequence is 17 residues long. Germline V gene sequence: CDR1 SEHNR, CDR2 FQNEAQ (reference sequence). With 1 base removed from V and 6 bases from J, the gap between germline ends came to 21 bases. CDR3 bases: TGTGCCAGCAGCTTAGTTGGCGGTGCTCTAGAAGAAAAGACCCAGTACTTC. Protein: CASSLVGGALEEKTQYF.

The V and J genes are TRBV5-1 and TRBJ2-3; D is ambiguous. The CDR3 is 14 amino acids. Germline CDR1 reads SGHRS; CDR2 reads YFSETQ. V lost 1 base to trimming and J lost 2 bases, with 8 bases between them. This chain's CDR3 is CASSLLQFTDTQYF. The CDR3, as DNA: TGCGCCAGCAGCTTGCTGCAATTCACAGATACGCAGTATTTT.

V is TRBV3-1 (or the pseudogene TRBV3-2) and J is TRBJ2-7, with TRBD2 identical over 7 bases. The V and J ends lost 10 bases and 4 bases, in that order; junction bases with no gene match: 16. Germline CDR1 is LGHDT and CDR2 is YNNKEL (reference sequence). The CDR3 is 15 residues long. The CDR3 DNA sequence: TGTGCCATCCTTGAGGCTCTTAACGGGGGGTACGAGCAGTACTTC. Its protein product is CAILEALNGGYEQYF.

This chain joins TRBV4-3 and TRBJ2-7; 10 bases agree with TRBD1. The CDR3 is made up of 15 amino acids. The V and J ends lost 4 bases and 4 bases, in that order; junction bases with no gene match: 7. Germline loops: CDR1 LGHNA, CDR2 YSLEER. The CDR3 spells CASSLGDRGSYEQYF. The CDR3 nucleotides read TGCGCCAGCAGCCTCGGGGACAGGGGTAGTTACGAGCAGTACTTC.

This chain joins TRBV10-1 and TRBJ2-3; weak D call: TRBD1 (5 bases). Germline assignment: CDR1 WNHNN and CDR2 SYGVQD (reference sequence). V gave up 4 bases and J gave up 1 base, with 6 bases separating them. The CDR3 spans 13 residues. CDR3 protein: CASSATGTDTQYF. The DNA of the CDR3 is TGCGCCAGCAGTGCGACAGGCACAGATACGCAGTATTTT.

The V gene is TRBV28, the J gene TRBJ1-5; 8 bases are a match to TRBD1. This CDR3 spans 19 amino acids. Germline V gene sequence: CDR1 MDHEN, CDR2 SYDVKM. V trimming: 6 bases; J trimming: 5 bases; junction bases outside the gene matches: 21. In DNA form, the CDR3 reads TGTGCCAGCAGCCCAGGGGGCGCCGACTTAAACAAGCAGGATCAGCCCCAGCATTTT. Residues: CASSPGGADLNKQDQPQHF.

The chain uses TRBV5-1 and TRBJ2-7; 11 nucleotides agree with TRBD1. Trimming removed 4 bases from V and 5 bases from J; junction bases left unmatched: 5. This CDR3 contains 14 residues. Looked up from germline, CDR1 is SGHRS and CDR2 is YFSETQ. Written as DNA, the CDR3 is TGCGCCAGCAGCACCGGGACAGGGGGGAACGAGCAGTACTTC. Translated: CASSTGTGGNEQYF.

The genes are TRBV10-2 and TRBJ2-2, with D possibly TRBD2 on 6 matching bases. V shed 7 bases and J shed 2 bases, with 11 bases lying between them. From germline, CDR1 is WSHSY and CDR2 SAAADI. This CDR3 spans 14 amino acids. This CDR3 is CASTGTDNTGELFF. As DNA, the CDR3 is TGCGCCAGCACCGGGACTGACAACACCGGGGAGCTGTTTTTT.

This chain joins TRBV30 and TRBJ2-2, with TRBD1 identical over 7 bases. J gave up 2 bases and V 4 bases, and 7 bases lay outside the gene matches. CDR3 length: 15 amino acids. CDR1 and CDR2 (germline): GTSNPN, SVGIG (reference sequence). The CDR3: CAWIPGTVNTGELFF. The CDR3 nucleotides read TGTGCCTGGATACCCGGGACAGTAAACACCGGGGAGCTGTTTTTT.

The CDR3 nucleotides read TGTGCCAGCGAGGGACAGGCGAACACTGAAGCTTTCTTT. Protein product: CASEGQANTEAFF. The chain carries TRBV7-9 and TRBJ1-1; 8 nucleotides agree with TRBD1. This CDR3 has 13 residues. With 8 bases clipped from V and 1 base from J, the junction kept 3 bases outside the gene matches. CDR1 SEHNR and CDR2 FQNEAQ come from the germline V gene (reference sequence).

This chain uses TRBV2 with TRBJ2-2, with 14 nucleotides matching TRBD2. Per the germline V gene, CDR1 is SNHLY and CDR2 is FYNNEI. This CDR3 has 18 residues. V was pared by 6 bases and J by 1 base, with 7 bases of the junction left unmatched. Here the CDR3 reads CASSSGTSGGKNTGELFF. In DNA form, the CDR3 reads TGTGCCAGCAGCTCCGGGACTAGCGGGGGAAAGAACACCGGGGAGCTGTTTTTT.

The rearrangement links TRBV19 to TRBJ2-2; TRBD1 agrees at 10 bases. Germline CDR1 and CDR2: LNHDA and SQIVND (reference sequence). With 6 bases clipped from V and 3 bases from J, the junction kept 4 bases outside the gene matches. The CDR3 consists of 15 residues. CDR3 sequence: CASRGQGRDTGELFF. In DNA, the CDR3 is TGTGCCAGTAGGGGACAGGGGCGCGACACCGGGGAGCTGTTTTTT.

The V gene is TRBV2, the J gene TRBJ2-7; 7 bases are a match to TRBD1. V dropped 5 bases and J dropped 6; count of bases not matched to a gene: 10. This CDR3 is 14 amino acids long. Germline CDR1 SNHLY, CDR2 FYNNEI. CDR3: CASSLLGQDVEQYF. In nucleotides, the CDR3 is TGTGCCAGCAGTCTTTTAGGACAGGACGTCGAGCAGTACTTC.

The CDR3 DNA reads TGTGCCAGCAGCTTGGGTCAGGGGAATTCACCCCTCCACTTT. This sequence encodes CASSLGQGNSPLHF. The chain uses TRBV5-6 and TRBJ1-6, with D possibly TRBD1 on 6 matching bases. V lost 0 bases to trimming and J lost 7 bases, with 8 bases between them. Germline CDR1 is SGHDT and CDR2 is YYEEEE. This CDR3 comprises 14 residues.

The V and J genes are TRBV6-5 and TRBJ1-2, with D possibly being TRBD1 (5 bases). Looked up from germline, CDR1 is MNHEY and CDR2 is SVGAGI. The CDR3 covers 15 residues. Trimming removed 2 bases from V and 4 bases from J, with 14 bases in between. CDR3 nucleotides: TGTGCCAGCAGTTACGGCGCAGGGTACGCCTATGGCTACACCTTC. Protein product: CASSYGAGYAYGYTF.

V and J are TRBV7-8 and TRBJ1-1, with 9 bases aligning to TRBD1. The CDR3 extends over 15 amino acids. The V segment lost 5 bases and the J segment 3 bases; nucleotides outside the gene matches: 7. CDR1 is SGHVS and CDR2 is FQNEAQ in the germline V gene. The CDR3 is CASSLRDRVHTEAFF. CDR3 coding DNA: TGTGCCAGCAGCCTTCGGGACAGGGTCCACACTGAAGCTTTCTTT.

The CDR3 protein is CASSPSTSGRSNEQFF. CDR3 DNA: TGCGCCAGCAGCCCTAGTACTAGCGGGAGAAGCAATGAGCAGTTCTTC. V is TRBV5-1 and J is TRBJ2-1; 11 nucleotides align to TRBD2. Unmatched junction bases numbered 9, after V lost 4 bases and J lost 6 bases. Germline V gene lookup returns CDR1 SGHRS and CDR2 YFSETQ. The CDR3 loop spans 16 amino acids.

This chain links TRBV6-2 or TRBV6-3 with TRBJ2-5; 7 nucleotides line up with TRBD2. The V gene end was trimmed by 6 bases and the J gene end by 5 bases; junction bases not matched to a gene: 6. The CDR3 runs 13 residues. The germline gives CDR1 MNHEY, CDR2 SVGEGT. In DNA form, the CDR3 reads TGTGCCAGCAGCCGGGGGGTACGGGAGACCCAGTACTTC. This sequence encodes CASSRGVRETQYF.

The table lists this clone with a few counts. The genes are TRBV7-9 and TRBJ1-2, with D hard to call. V gave up 1 base and J gave up 4 bases, with 7 bases separating them. Germline assignment: CDR1 SEHNR and CDR2 FQNEAQ (reference sequence). CDR3 length equals 13 residues. The CDR3 protein is CASSLEVSYGYTF. The CDR3, as DNA: TGTGCCAGCAGCTTAGAGGTTAGCTATGGCTACACCTTC.

This clone was counted a single time. The chain has TRBV19 and TRBJ2-3; D is undetermined. Trimming took off 4 bases at V and 6 bases at J, with 11 bases between the two ends. Germline loops: CDR1 LNHDA, CDR2 SQIVND (reference sequence). The CDR3 is 13 residues long. CDR3: CASSSTRGDTQYF. DNA for the CDR3: TGTGCCAGTAGTAGTACAAGAGGCGATACGCAGTATTTT.

The rearrangement joins TRBV28 to TRBJ2-1, with 10 bases identical to TRBD2. J gave up 3 bases and V 5 bases, and 7 bases lay outside the gene matches. The germline V gene encodes CDR1 MDHEN and CDR2 SYDVKM. The CDR3 consists of 16 residues. CDR3 region: CASSRVAGGRYNEQFF. The CDR3 bases are TGTGCCAGCAGTCGCGTAGCGGGAGGCCGCTACAATGAGCAGTTCTTC.

V is TRBV18 and J is TRBJ2-1, with D unresolved. V lost 2 bases, J lost 5 bases, and 10 bases lay in between. The CDR3 covers 14 residues. The germline gives CDR1 KGHSH, CDR2 LQKENI. CDR3 DNA sequence: TGTGCCAGCTCACCATCGTCGGGTCACAATGAGCAGTTCTTC. Translated: CASSPSSGHNEQFF.

In its sample, this clone was seen once. The V call is TRBV5-8, the J call TRBJ1-4, with D possibly matching TRBD1 (5 bases). Deletions cut 2 bases from V and 5 bases from J, with 10 bases between. Germline CDR1 reads SGHTS; CDR2 reads YDEGEE. The CDR3 has 14 amino acids. CDR3 nucleotide sequence: TGTGCCAGCAGCTTACAGGAGACGAATGAAAAACTGTTTTTT. Its protein product is CASSLQETNEKLFF.

V usage is TRBV30 and J usage is TRBJ2-1; 8 nucleotides agree with TRBD1. Germline V gene sequence: CDR1 GTSNPN, CDR2 SVGIG (reference sequence). J gave up 0 bases and V 0 bases, and 1 base lay outside the gene matches. The CDR3 runs to 15 residues. The CDR3: CAWSVGQGSYNEQFF. In nucleotides, the CDR3 is TGTGCCTGGAGTGTAGGACAGGGCTCCTACAATGAGCAGTTCTTC.

The rearrangement joins TRBV14 to TRBJ1-2, with unresolved D. Between the trimmed V and J ends, which lost 2 bases and 2 bases, there was a span of 3 bases. The germline V gene has CDR1 SGHDN and CDR2 FVKESK. The CDR3 sequence is 12 residues long. The CDR3 region is CASSQSNYGYTF. In DNA form, the CDR3 reads TGTGCCAGCAGCCAATCGAACTATGGCTACACCTTC.

This chain uses TRBV3-1 (or the pseudogene TRBV3-2) with TRBJ2-1; TRBD1 might be the D (6 bases). The CDR3 sequence is 16 residues long. V was pared by 0 bases and J by 5 bases, with 14 bases between. Per germline, CDR1 LGHDT and CDR2 YNNKEL (reference sequence). CDR3 sequence (DNA): TGTGCCAGCAGCCAAGATCTAGGGGGATACAACAATGAGCAGTTCTTC. This sequence encodes CASSQDLGGYNNEQFF.

A single count supports this clone. The chain uses TRBV10-3 and TRBJ1-1; the D gene is possibly TRBD1 (5 bases). Between the trimmed V and J ends, which lost 6 bases and 1 base, there was a span of 12 bases. From germline, CDR1 is ENHRY and CDR2 SYGVKD. The CDR3 length is 14 residues. The DNA of the CDR3 is TGTGCCATCAGGGAGACAGATAAGAACACTGAAGCTTTCTTT. Protein: CAIRETDKNTEAFF.